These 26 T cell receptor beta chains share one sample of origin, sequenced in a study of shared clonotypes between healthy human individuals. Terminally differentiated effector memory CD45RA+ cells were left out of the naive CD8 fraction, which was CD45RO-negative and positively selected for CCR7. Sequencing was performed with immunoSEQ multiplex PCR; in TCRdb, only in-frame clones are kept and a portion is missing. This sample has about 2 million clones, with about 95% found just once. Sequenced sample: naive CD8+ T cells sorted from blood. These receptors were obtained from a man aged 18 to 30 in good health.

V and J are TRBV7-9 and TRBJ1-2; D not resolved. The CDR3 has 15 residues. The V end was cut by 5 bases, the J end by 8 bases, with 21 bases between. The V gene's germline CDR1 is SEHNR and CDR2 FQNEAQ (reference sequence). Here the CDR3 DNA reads TGTGCCAGCAGCGAGGAAGGGTTCTTGGCGGGGGGCTACACCTTC. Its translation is CASSEEGFLAGGYTF. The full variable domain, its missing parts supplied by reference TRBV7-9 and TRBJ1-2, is DTGVSQNPRHKITKRGQNVTFRCDPISEHNRLYWYRQTLGQGPEFLTYFQNEAQLEKSRLLSDRFSAERPKGSFSTLEIQRTEQGDSAMYLCASSEEGFLAGGYTFGSGTRLTVV.

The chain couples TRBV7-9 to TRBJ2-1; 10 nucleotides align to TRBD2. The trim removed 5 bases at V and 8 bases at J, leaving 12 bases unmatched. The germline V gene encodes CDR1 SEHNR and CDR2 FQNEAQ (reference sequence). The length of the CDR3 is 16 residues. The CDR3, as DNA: TGTGCCAGCAGCCCTCCCACTAGCGGGGTATATGATGAGCAGTTCTTC. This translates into CASSPPTSGVYDEQFF.

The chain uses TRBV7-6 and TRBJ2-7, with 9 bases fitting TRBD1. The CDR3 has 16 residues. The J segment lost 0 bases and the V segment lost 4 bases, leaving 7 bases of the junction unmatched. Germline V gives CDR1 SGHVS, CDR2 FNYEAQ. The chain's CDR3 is CASSSVWTGDSYEQYF. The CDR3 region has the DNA TGTGCCAGCAGCTCCGTTTGGACAGGGGACTCCTACGAGCAGTACTTC. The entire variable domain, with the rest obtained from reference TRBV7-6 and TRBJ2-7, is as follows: GAGVSQSPRYKVTKRGQDVALRCDPISGHVSLYWYRQALGQGPEFLTYFNYEAQQDKSGLPNDRFSAERPEGSISTLTIQRTEQRDSAMYRCASSSVWTGDSYEQYFGPGTRLTVT.

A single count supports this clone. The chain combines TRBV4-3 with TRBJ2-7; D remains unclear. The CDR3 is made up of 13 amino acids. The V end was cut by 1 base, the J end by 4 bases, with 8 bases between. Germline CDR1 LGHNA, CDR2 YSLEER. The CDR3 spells CASSQAMSYEQYF. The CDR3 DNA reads TGCGCCAGCAGCCAAGCGATGAGTTACGAGCAGTACTTC.

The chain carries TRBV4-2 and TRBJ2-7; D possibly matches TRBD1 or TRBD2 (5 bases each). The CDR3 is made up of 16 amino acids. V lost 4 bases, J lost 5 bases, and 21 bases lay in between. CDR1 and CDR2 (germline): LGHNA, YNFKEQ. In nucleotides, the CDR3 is TGTGCCAGCAGCCCAAAAGGGGACCCGCTAGTGGACGAGCAGTACTTC. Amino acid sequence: CASSPKGDPLVDEQYF.

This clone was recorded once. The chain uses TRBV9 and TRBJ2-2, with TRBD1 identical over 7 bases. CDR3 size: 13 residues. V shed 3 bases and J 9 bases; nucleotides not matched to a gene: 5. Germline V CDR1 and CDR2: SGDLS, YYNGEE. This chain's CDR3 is CASSGGTVRELFF. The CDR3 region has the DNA TGTGCCAGCAGCGGGGGGACAGTTAGGGAGCTGTTTTTT.

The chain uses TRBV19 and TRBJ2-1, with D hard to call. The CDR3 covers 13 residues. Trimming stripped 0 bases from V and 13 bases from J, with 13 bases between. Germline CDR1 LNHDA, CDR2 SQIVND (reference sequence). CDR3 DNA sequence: TGTGCCAGTAGTATAGACCTTGAGCTACCTCAGTTCTTC. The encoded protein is CASSIDLELPQFF. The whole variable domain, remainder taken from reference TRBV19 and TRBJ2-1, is DGGITQSPKYLFRKEGQNVTLSCEQNLNHDAMYWYRQDPGQGLRLIYYSQIVNDFQKGDIAEGYSVSREKKESFPLTVTSAQKNPTAFYLCASSIDLELPQFFGPGTRLTVL.

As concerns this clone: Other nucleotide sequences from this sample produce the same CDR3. The CDR3 loop is CATRPGGNTEAFF. The CDR3 region has the DNA TGTGCCACACGTCCAGGGGGAAACACTGAAGCTTTCTTT. The chain has TRBV27 and TRBJ1-1; TRBD1 matches 7 bases. Germline loops: CDR1 MNHEY, CDR2 SMNVEV (reference sequence). The CDR3 covers 13 residues. V lost 10 bases to trimming and J lost 2 bases; unmatched junction nucleotides: 7.

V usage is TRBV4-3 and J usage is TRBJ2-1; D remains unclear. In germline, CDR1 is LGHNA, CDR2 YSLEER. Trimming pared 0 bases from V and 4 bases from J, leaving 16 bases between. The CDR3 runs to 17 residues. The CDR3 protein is CASSQDRVTALYNEQFF. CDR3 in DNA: TGCGCCAGCAGCCAAGATCGCGTTACGGCGCTATACAATGAGCAGTTCTTC.

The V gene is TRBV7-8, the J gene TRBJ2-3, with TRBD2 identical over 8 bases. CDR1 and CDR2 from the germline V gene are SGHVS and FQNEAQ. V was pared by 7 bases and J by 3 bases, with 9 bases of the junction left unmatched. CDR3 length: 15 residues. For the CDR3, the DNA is TGTGCCAGCACCCCAGCCGGGGGGGCAACAGATACGCAGTATTTT. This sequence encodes CASTPAGGATDTQYF.

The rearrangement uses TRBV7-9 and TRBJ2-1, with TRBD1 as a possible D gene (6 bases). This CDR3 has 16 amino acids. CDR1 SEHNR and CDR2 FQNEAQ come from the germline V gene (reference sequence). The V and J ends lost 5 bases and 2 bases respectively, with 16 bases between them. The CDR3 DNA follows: TGTGCCAGCAGCACGAGACAGGAGTCCGCCTACAATGAGCAGTTCTTC. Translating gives CASSTRQESAYNEQFF.

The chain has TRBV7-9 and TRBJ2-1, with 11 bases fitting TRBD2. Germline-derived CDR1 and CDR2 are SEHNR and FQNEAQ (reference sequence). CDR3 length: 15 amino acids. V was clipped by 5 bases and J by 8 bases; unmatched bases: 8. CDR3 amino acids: CASSGSGRVVDEQFF. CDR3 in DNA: TGTGCCAGCAGCGGTAGCGGGAGGGTCGTAGATGAGCAGTTCTTC.

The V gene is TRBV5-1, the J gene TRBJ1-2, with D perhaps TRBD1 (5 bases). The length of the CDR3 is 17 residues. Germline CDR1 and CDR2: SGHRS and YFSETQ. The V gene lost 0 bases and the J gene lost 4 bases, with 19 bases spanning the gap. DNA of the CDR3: TGCGCCAGCAGCTTGGACCCCCTTACAGGTAGCTCCTATGGCTACACCTTC. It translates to CASSLDPLTGSSYGYTF.

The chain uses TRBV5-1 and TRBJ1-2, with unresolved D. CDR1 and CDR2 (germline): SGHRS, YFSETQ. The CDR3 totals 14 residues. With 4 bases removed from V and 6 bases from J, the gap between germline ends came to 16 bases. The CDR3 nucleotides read TGCGCCAGCAGCGTGGTGACAAAGGGTGATGGCTACACCTTC. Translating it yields CASSVVTKGDGYTF.

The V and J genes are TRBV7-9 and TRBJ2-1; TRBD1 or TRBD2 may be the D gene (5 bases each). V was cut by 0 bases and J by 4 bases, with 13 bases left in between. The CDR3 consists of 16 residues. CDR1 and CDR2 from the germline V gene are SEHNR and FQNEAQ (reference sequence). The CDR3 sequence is CASSLAGVATYNEQFF. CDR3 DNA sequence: TGTGCCAGCAGCTTAGCGGGGGTAGCGACTTACAATGAGCAGTTCTTC. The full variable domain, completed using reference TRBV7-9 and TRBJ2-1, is DTGVSQNPRHKITKRGQNVTFRCDPISEHNRLYWYRQTLGQGPEFLTYFQNEAQLEKSRLLSDRFSAERPKGSFSTLEIQRTEQGDSAMYLCASSLAGVATYNEQFFGPGTRLTVL.

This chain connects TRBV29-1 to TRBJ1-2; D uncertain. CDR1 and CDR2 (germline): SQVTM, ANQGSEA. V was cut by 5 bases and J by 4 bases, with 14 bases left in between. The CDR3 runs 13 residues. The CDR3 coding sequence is TGCAGCGTTAATGAGGGCTCAGCCTATGGCTACACCTTC. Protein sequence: CSVNEGSAYGYTF.

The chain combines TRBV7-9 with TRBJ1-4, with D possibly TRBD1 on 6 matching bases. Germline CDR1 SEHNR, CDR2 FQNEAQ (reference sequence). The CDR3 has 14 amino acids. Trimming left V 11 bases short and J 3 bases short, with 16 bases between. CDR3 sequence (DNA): TGTGCCTGTGAGCAGTCAGGGGCTAATGAAAAACTGTTTTTT. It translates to CACEQSGANEKLFF.

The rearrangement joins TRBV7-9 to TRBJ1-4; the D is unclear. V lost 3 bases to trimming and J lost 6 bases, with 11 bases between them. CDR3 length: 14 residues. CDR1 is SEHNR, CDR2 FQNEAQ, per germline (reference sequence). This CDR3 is CASSFYPGDEKLFF. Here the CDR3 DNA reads TGTGCCAGCAGCTTTTATCCTGGGGATGAAAAACTGTTTTTT.

Here the CDR3 DNA reads TGTGCCAGCCTTCCGACTGCGACCTCCTACGAGCAGTACTTC. The encoded protein is CASLPTATSYEQYF. The chain joins TRBV27 to TRBJ2-7; no reliable D call. V lost 8 bases to trimming and J lost 0 bases, with 14 bases between them. Germline loops: CDR1 MNHEY, CDR2 SMNVEV (reference sequence). The CDR3 covers 14 residues.

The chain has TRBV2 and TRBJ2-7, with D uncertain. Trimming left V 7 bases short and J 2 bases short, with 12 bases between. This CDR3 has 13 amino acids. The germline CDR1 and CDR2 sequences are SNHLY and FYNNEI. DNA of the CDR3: TGTGCCAGCAACTTGGCGGACCCCTACGAGCAGTACTTC. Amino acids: CASNLADPYEQYF.

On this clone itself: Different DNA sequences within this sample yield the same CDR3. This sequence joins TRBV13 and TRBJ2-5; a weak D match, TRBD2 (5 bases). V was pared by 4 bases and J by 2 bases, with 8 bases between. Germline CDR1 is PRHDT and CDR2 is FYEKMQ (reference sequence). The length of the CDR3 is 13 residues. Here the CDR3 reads CASSSRGQETQYF. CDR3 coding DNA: TGTGCCAGCAGCTCCCGAGGGCAAGAGACCCAGTACTTC.

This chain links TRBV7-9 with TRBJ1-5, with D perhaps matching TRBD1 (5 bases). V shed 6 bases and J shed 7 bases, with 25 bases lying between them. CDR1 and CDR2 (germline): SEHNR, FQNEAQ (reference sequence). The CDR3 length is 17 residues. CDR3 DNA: TGTGCCAGCAGTCAAGGCGGGGCGTTGAATATCGGCCAGCCCCAGCATTTT. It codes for CASSQGGALNIGQPQHF. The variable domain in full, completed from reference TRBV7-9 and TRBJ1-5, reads DTGVSQNPRHKITKRGQNVTFRCDPISEHNRLYWYRQTLGQGPEFLTYFQNEAQLEKSRLLSDRFSAERPKGSFSTLEIQRTEQGDSAMYLCASSQGGALNIGQPQHFGDGTRLSIL.

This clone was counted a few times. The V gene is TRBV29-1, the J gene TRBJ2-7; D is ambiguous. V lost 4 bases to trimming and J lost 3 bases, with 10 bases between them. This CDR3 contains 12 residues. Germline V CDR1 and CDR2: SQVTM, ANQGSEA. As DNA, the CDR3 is TGCAGCGTTGGGCAGGCCGTCTACGAGCAGTACTTC. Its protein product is CSVGQAVYEQYF.

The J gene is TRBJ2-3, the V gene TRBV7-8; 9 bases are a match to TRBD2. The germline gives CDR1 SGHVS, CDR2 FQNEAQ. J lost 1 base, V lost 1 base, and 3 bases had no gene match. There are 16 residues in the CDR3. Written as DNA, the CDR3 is TGTGCCAGCAGCTTAGGGGCTAGCGGGGGCACAGATACGCAGTATTTT. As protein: CASSLGASGGTDTQYF.

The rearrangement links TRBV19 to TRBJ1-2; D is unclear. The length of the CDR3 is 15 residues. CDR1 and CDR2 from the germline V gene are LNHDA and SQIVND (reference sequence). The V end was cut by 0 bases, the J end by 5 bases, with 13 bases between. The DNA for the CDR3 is TGTGCCAGTAGTATAGATTTCGTGCAGCTTTATGGCTACACCTTC. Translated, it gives CASSIDFVQLYGYTF. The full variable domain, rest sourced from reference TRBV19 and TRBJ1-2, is DGGITQSPKYLFRKEGQNVTLSCEQNLNHDAMYWYRQDPGQGLRLIYYSQIVNDFQKGDIAEGYSVSREKKESFPLTVTSAQKNPTAFYLCASSIDFVQLYGYTFGSGTRLTVV.

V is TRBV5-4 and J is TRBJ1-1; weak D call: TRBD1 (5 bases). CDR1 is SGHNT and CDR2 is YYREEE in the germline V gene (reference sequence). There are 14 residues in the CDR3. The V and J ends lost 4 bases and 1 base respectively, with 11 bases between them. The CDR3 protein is CASSPMGPNTEAFF. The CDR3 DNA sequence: TGTGCCAGCAGCCCAATGGGGCCGAACACTGAAGCTTTCTTT. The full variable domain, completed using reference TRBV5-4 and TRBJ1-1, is ETGVTQSPTHLIKTRGQQVTLRCSSQSGHNTVSWYQQALGQGPQFIFQYYREEENGRGNFPPRFSGLQFPNYSSELNVNALELDDSALYLCASSPMGPNTEAFFGQGTRLTVV.